The next 18 T cell receptor beta chains were all read from a single sample in a study of OX40 agonist ivuxolimab in advanced cancers. Produced via immunoSEQ multiplex PCR; TCRdb's table is partial and in-frame only. The profile covers approximately 68,000 clones, with about 91% appearing a single time and 0.8% to 1.2% taken by the ten largest. Sequencing used CD4+ or CD8+ T cells sorted from blood, obtained in a trial of the OX40 agonist ivuxolimab. The receptors originated from an adult with an advanced solid tumor such as melanoma, head and neck, liver or kidney cancer.

This chain joins TRBV4-1 and TRBJ2-7; D possibly matches TRBD1 or TRBD2 (5 bases each). The CDR3 runs 16 residues. Germline V lookup: CDR1 MGHRA, CDR2 YSYEKL. Trimming removed 0 bases from V and 3 bases from J, with 15 bases in between. CDR3 protein: CASSQDRDRTFYEQYF. The CDR3 coding sequence is TGCGCCAGCAGCCAAGATCGGGACCGGACCTTCTACGAGCAGTACTTC.

DNA of the CDR3: TGTGCCAGCAGCACCGACACTAGCAATCAGCCCCAGCATTTT. Protein: CASSTDTSNQPQHF. V is TRBV7-2 and J is TRBJ1-5; D remains ambiguous. Germline assignment: CDR1 SGHTA and CDR2 FQGNSA. Trimming removed 5 bases from V and 0 bases from J, with 8 bases in between. The CDR3 loop spans 14 amino acids.

This rearrangement joins TRBV18 to TRBJ1-1; D might be TRBD1 (5 bases). The CDR3 runs to 13 residues. Deletions cut 3 bases from V and 2 bases from J, with 7 bases between. The germline CDR1 and CDR2 sequences are KGHSH and LQKENI. The CDR3 DNA follows: TGTGCCAGCTCACCCGGGACTAACACTGAAGCTTTCTTT. Amino acids: CASSPGTNTEAFF.

The chain joins TRBV19 to TRBJ2-1; D perhaps matches TRBD1 (6 bases). The CDR3 extends over 11 amino acids. Trimming took 6 bases from V and 6 from J, leaving 6 bases between them. Germline V gives CDR1 LNHDA, CDR2 SQIVND (reference sequence). The CDR3 region is CASRQGNEQFF. As DNA, the CDR3 is TGTGCCAGTAGACAGGGCAATGAGCAGTTCTTC.

The chain links TRBV6-5 to TRBJ2-7; no clear D gene. Germline values: CDR1 MNHEY, CDR2 SVGAGI. V lost 0 bases and J lost 0, with 3 bases in between. The CDR3 runs to 13 residues. The CDR3 DNA reads TGTGCCAGCAGTTACTCAAGCTCCTACGAGCAGTACTTC. Translated: CASSYSSSYEQYF.

CDR3: CASRPGGGANEQFF. The CDR3 DNA follows: TGTGCCAGCAGGCCCGGTGGGGGGGCGAATGAGCAGTTCTTC. This sequence joins TRBV6-1 and TRBJ2-1, with a tentative D call TRBD2 (7 bases). Trimming took off 6 bases at V and 7 bases at J, with 16 bases between the two ends. CDR1 MNHNS and CDR2 SASEGT come from the germline V gene. CDR3 length: 14 residues.

This chain connects TRBV11-1 to TRBJ2-3; D unclear. V lost 5 bases and J lost 3, with 15 bases in between. Germline V CDR1 and CDR2: SGHAT, FQDESV (reference sequence). There are 15 residues in the CDR3. CDR3 residues: CASSPGSHGTDTQYF. The DNA of the CDR3 is TGTGCCAGCAGCCCGGGTAGTCATGGGACAGATACGCAGTATTTT.

V and J are TRBV5-6 and TRBJ2-1, with TRBD2 matching over 7 bases. J lost 0 bases, V lost 4 bases, and 7 bases had no gene match. The CDR3 consists of 16 residues. Germline V lookup: CDR1 SGHDT, CDR2 YYEEEE. The CDR3 nucleotides read TGTGCCAGCAGCCCCGGGGGGATGAACTCCTACAATGAGCAGTTCTTC. Its translation is CASSPGGMNSYNEQFF.

The chain joins TRBV2 to TRBJ2-7, with TRBD2 matching 13 bases. Trimming took 4 bases from V and 2 from J; bases not matched to a gene: 2. CDR1 SNHLY and CDR2 FYNNEI come from the germline V gene. The CDR3 is made up of 15 amino acids. The CDR3, as DNA: TGTGCCAGCAGTGCCGGACTAGCGGGAGCCTACGAGCAGTACTTC. It is translated as CASSAGLAGAYEQYF.

This rearrangement joins TRBV11-2 to TRBJ1-1, with 8 bases identical to TRBD1. Germline CDR1 is SGHAT and CDR2 is FQNNGV. CDR3 size: 15 residues. V lost 5 bases to trimming and J lost 1 base; unmatched junction nucleotides: 6. CDR3 in DNA: TGTGCCAGCAGCCCCAGGACAGGGCCGAACACTGAAGCTTTCTTT. Translating it yields CASSPRTGPNTEAFF.

In its sample, this clone was seen a few times. The V and J genes are TRBV5-1 and TRBJ2-1; 10 positions match TRBD2. Germline V gives CDR1 SGHRS, CDR2 YFSETQ. The CDR3 has 16 amino acids. Germline trimming cut 4 bases from V and 4 bases from J; bases unmatched to any gene: 8. CDR3 coding DNA: TGCGCCAGCAGCGTCCAGCGGGGGGGCAGTTACAATGAGCAGTTCTTC. Protein product: CASSVQRGGSYNEQFF.

The chain has TRBV5-8 and TRBJ1-2; 7 nucleotides agree with TRBD1. V lost 7 bases and J lost 4; bases outside the gene matches: 10. The germline CDR1 and CDR2 sequences are SGHTS and YDEGEE. The CDR3 is 14 residues long. In DNA form, the CDR3 reads TGTGCCAGCGGGCTTACCGACAGGGTCTATGGCTACACCTTC. It translates to CASGLTDRVYGYTF.

The chain uses TRBV19 and TRBJ1-5, with 9 bases fitting TRBD1. Germline V gene data show CDR1 as LNHDA and CDR2 as SQIVND (reference sequence). The CDR3 runs 15 residues. J lost 4 bases, V lost 3 bases, and 4 bases had no gene match. The CDR3 nucleotides are TGTGCCAGTAGTATGGACAGGGGAGGAAATCAGCCCCAGCATTTT. Translating it yields CASSMDRGGNQPQHF. The full variable domain, in which reference TRBV19 and TRBJ1-5 provide the parts outside the CDR3, is DGGITQSPKYLFRKEGQNVTLSCEQNLNHDAMYWYRQDPGQGLRLIYYSQIVNDFQKGDIAEGYSVSREKKESFPLTVTSAQKNPTAFYLCASSMDRGGNQPQHFGDGTRLSIL.

The rearrangement uses TRBV27 and TRBJ2-5, with 8 bases matching TRBD2. This CDR3 is built from 13 residues. The V segment lost 7 bases and the J segment 3 bases; nucleotides outside the gene matches: 4. Germline V lookup: CDR1 MNHEY, CDR2 SMNVEV (reference sequence). DNA for the CDR3: TGTGCCAGCAAGAAAGCGGGAGAAGAGACCCAGTACTTC. It codes for CASKKAGEETQYF.

The chain is built from TRBV6-1 and TRBJ2-1, with D possibly matching TRBD1 (6 bases). Per the germline V gene, CDR1 is MNHNS and CDR2 is SASEGT. Deletions cut 10 bases from V and 5 bases from J, with 21 bases between. The CDR3 contains 15 residues. CDR3 sequence reads: CAIPGTPYGHNEQFF. DNA for the CDR3: TGTGCCATCCCCGGGACACCCTACGGTCACAATGAGCAGTTCTTC.

This rearrangement joins TRBV4-2 to TRBJ1-1; D gene ambiguous. The CDR3 runs 14 residues. V lost 0 bases and J 1 base, leaving 6 bases between the germline ends. Germline V gives CDR1 LGHNA, CDR2 YNFKEQ. The CDR3 DNA sequence: TGTGCCAGCAGCCAAGAGCTGGGGAACACTGAAGCTTTCTTT. Protein: CASSQELGNTEAFF.

V usage is TRBV7-2 and J usage is TRBJ2-7; possible D gene TRBD2, 5 bases. Germline-derived CDR1 and CDR2 are SGHTA and FQGNSA. This CDR3 region has 17 residues. Trimming shortened V by 6 bases and J by 1 base, and 22 bases separated the two germline ends. The CDR3: CASSLDLAAGPSYEQYF. CDR3 bases: TGTGCCAGCAGTCTTGACCTAGCCGCAGGACCTTCCTACGAGCAGTACTTC.

V is TRBV5-1 and J is TRBJ1-2; 11 positions agree with TRBD1. The CDR3 covers 15 residues. Germline values: CDR1 SGHRS, CDR2 YFSETQ. After removal of 4 bases from V and 7 bases from J, the junction contained 9 bases not matched to a gene. Here the CDR3 DNA reads TGCGCCAGCAGCACCGAGGGACAGGGGGGGCCTGGCTACACCTTC. Translated, it gives CASSTEGQGGPGYTF.